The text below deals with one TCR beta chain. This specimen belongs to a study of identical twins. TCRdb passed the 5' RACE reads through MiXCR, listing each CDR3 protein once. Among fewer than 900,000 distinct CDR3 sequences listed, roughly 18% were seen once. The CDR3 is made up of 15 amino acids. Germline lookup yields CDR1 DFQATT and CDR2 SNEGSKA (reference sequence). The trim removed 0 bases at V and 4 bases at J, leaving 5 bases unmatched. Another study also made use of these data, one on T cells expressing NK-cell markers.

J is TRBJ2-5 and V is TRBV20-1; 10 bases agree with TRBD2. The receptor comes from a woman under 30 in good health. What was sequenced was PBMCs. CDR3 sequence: CSAREPSGGGETQYF. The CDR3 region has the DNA TGCAGTGCTAGAGAGCCTAGCGGGGGAGGAGAGACCCAGTACTTC.